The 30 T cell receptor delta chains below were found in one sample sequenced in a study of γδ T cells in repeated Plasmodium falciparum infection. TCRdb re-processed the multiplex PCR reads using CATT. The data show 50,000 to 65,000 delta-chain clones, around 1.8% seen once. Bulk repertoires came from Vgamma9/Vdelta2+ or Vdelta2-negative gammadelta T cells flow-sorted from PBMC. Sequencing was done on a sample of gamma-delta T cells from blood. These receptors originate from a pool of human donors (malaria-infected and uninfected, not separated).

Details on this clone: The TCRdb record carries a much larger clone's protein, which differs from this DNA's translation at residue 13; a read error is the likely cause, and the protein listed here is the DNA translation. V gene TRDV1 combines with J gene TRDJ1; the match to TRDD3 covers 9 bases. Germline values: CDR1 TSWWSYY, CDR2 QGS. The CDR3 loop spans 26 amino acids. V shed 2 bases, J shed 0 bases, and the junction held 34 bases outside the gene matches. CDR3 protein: CALGETILKPRPEDWGTLRYTDKLIF. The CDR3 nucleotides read TGTGCTCTTGGGGAAACGATCCTAAAGCCGCGACCGGAAGACTGGGGGACCCTGAGGTACACCGATAAACTCATCTTT.

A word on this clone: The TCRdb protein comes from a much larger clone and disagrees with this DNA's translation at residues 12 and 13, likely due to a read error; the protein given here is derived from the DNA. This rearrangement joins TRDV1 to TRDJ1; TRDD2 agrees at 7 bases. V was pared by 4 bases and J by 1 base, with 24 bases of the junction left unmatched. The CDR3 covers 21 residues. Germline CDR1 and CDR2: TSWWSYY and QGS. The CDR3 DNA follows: TGTGCTCTTGGGGCCCCCTTCCTGACCGGGTCTAAGGGACGTTGCACCGATAAACTCATCTTT. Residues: CALGAPFLTGSKGRCTDKLIF.

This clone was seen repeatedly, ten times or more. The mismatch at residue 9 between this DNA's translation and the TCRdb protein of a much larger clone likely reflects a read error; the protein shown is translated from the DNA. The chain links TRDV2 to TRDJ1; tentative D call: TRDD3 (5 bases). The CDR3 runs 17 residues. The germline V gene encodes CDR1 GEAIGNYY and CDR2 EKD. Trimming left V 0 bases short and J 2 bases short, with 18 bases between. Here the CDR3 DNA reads TGTGCCTGTGACACCGAGAGGGGACACTTTCGGACCGATAAACTCATCTTT. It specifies CACDTERGHFRTDKLIF.

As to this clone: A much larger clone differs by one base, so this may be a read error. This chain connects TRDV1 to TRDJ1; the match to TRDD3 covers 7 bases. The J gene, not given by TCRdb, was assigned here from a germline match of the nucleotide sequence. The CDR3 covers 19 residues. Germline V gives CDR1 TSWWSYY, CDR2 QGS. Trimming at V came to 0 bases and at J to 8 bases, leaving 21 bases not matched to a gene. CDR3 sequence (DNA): TGTGCTCTTGGGGAACTTGGCGTTTGGGGATATTCGGGGAAAGAAAAACTCATCTTT. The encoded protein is CALGELGVWGYSGKEKLIF.

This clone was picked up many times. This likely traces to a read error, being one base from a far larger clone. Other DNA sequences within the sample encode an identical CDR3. The CDR3 DNA sequence: TGTGCTCTTGGGGAACCCTCCGATAAGCTCATCTTT. Protein sequence: CALGEPSDKLIF. The V and J genes are TRDV1 and TRDJ1; D not resolved. Germline CDR1 is TSWWSYY and CDR2 is QGS. This CDR3 has 12 amino acids.

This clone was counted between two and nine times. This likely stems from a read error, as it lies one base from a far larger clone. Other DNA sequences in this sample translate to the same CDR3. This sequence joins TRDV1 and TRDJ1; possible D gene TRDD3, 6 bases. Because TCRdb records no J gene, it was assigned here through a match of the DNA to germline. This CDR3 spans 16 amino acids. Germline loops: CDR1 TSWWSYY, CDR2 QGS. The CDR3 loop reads CALGERLGVCGDKLIF. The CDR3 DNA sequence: TGCGCTCTTGGGGAACGCTTGGGGGTCTGCGGCGATAAACTCATCTTT.

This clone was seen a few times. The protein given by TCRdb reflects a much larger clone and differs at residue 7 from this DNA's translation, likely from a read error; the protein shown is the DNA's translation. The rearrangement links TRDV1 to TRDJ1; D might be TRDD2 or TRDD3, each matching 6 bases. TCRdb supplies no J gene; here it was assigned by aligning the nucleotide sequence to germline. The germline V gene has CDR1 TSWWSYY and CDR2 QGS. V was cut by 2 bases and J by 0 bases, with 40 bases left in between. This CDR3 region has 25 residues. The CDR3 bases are TGTGCTCTTGGGGAAGGGTCGCTATCCTACCGGCTGAGGGGGGAGTCCATTCCAAACACCGATAAACTCATCTTT. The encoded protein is CALGEGSLSYRLRGESIPNTDKLIF.

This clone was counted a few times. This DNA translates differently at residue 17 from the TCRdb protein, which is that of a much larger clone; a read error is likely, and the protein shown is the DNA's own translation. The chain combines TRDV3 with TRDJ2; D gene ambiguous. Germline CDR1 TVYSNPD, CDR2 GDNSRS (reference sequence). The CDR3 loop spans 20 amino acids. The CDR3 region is CASYSPTAGFIRSLAAKLFF. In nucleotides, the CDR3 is TGTGCCTCCTATTCACCAACTGCTGGATTTATCAGAAGTCTGGCAGCAAAACTCTTCTTT.

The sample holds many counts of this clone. The CDR3 bases are TGTGCTCTCCTGCTCCGTACTGGGGGATCGGATAACGATAAACTCATCTTT. It specifies CALLLRTGGSDNDKLIF. V is TRDV1 and J is TRDJ1; 10 bases agree with TRDD3. The CDR3 contains 17 residues. Trimming removed 9 bases from V and 4 bases from J; junction bases left unmatched: 17. Germline V gene data show CDR1 as TSWWSYY and CDR2 as QGS.

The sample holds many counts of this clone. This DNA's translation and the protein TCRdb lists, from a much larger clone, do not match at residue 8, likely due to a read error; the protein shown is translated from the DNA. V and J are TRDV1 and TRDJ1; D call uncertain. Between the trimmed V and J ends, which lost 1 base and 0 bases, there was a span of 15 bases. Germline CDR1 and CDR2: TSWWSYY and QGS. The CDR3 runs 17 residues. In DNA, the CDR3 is TGTGCTCTTGGGGAACCGCCACGCTGGCCCAACACCGATAAACTCATCTTT. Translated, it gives CALGEPPRWPNTDKLIF.

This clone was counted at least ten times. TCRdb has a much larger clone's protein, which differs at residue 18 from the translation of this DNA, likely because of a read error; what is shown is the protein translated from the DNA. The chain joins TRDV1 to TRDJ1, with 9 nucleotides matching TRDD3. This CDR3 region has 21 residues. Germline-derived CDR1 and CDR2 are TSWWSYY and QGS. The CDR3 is CALVVTITGGLQHTYTDRLIF. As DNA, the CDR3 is TGTGCTCTTGTGGTTACCATTACTGGGGGACTCCAGCACACGTACACCGATAGACTCATCTTT.

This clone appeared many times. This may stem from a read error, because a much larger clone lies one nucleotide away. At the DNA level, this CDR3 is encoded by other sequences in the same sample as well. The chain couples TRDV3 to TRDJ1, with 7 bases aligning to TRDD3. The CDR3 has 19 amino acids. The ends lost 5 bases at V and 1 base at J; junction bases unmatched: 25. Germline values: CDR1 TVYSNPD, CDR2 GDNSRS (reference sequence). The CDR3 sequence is CAQISSPYWGLRGTDKLIF. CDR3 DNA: TGTGCCCAGATTTCCTCCCCGTACTGGGGATTACGTGGCACCGATAAACTCATCTTT. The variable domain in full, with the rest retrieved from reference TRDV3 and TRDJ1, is CDKVTQSSPDQTVASGSEVVLLCTYDTVYSNPDLFWYRIRPDYSFQFVFYGDNSRSEGADFTQGRFSVKHILTQKAFHLVISPVRTEDSATYYCAQISSPYWGLRGTDKLIFGKGTRVTVEP.

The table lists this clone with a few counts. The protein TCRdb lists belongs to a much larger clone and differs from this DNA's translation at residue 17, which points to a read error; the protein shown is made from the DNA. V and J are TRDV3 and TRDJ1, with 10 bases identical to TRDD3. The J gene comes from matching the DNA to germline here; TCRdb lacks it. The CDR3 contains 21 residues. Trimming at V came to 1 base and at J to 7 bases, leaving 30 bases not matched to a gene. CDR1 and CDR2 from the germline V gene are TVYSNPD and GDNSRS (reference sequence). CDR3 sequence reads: CAFIARLFLVGGYIISGKLIF. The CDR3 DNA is TGTGCCTTTATTGCCCGCCTATTCCTCGTTGGGGGATACATAATAAGCGGTAAACTCATCTTT.

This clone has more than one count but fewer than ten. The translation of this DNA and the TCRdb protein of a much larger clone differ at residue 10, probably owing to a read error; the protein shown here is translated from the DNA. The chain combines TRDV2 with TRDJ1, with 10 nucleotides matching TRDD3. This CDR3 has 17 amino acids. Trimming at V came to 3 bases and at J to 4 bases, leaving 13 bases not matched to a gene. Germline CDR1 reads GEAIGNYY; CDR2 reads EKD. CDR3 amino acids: CACDRLLGDSGVDKLIF. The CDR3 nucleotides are TGTGCCTGTGACCGTTTACTGGGGGATTCTGGGGTCGATAAACTCATCTTT.

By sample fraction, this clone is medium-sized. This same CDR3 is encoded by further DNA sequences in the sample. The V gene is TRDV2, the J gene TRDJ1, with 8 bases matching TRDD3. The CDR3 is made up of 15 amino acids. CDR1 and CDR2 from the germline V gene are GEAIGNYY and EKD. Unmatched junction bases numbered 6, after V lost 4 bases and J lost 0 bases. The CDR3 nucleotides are TGTGCCTGTGAGCCTCTGGGGGACTACACCGATAAACTCATCTTT. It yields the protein CACEPLGDYTDKLIF.

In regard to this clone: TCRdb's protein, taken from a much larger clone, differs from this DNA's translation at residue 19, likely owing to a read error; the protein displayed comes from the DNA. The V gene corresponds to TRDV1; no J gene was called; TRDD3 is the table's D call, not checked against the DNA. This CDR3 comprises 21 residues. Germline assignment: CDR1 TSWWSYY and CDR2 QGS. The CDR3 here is CALGEGPTAPYWGTYTDKPIF. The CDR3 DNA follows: TGTGCTCTTGGGGAAGGCCCTACAGCTCCCTACTGGGGGACCTACACCGATAAACCCATCTTT.

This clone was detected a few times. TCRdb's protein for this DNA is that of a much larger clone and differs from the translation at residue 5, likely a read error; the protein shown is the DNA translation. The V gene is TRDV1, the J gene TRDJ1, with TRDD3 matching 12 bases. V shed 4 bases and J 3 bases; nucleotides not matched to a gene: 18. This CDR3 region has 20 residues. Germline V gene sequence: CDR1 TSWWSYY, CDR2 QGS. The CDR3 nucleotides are TGTGCTCTTGGGGGACCCTGTTCAACCCTATACTGGGGGATACCCGATAAACTCATCTTT. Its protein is CALGGPCSTLYWGIPDKLIF.

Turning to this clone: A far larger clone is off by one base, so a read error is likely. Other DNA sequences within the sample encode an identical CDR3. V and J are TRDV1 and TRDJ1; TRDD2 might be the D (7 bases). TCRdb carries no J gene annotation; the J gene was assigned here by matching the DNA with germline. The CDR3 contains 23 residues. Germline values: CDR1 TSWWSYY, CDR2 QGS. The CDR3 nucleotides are TGTGCTCTCGGGGAACCGTTTCCTACTACCGGCCTCTGGGGCTGGGGACACACCGATAAACTCATCTTT. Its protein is CALGEPFPTTGLWGWGHTDKLIF.

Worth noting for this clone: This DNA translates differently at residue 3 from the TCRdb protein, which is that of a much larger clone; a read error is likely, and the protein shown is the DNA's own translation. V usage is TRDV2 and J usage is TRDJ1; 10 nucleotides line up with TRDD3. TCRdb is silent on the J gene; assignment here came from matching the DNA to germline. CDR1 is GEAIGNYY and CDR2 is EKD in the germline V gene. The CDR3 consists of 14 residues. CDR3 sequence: CARDLLGDFDKLIF. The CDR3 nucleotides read TGTGCCCGTGACCTACTGGGGGATTTTGACAAACTCATCTTT.

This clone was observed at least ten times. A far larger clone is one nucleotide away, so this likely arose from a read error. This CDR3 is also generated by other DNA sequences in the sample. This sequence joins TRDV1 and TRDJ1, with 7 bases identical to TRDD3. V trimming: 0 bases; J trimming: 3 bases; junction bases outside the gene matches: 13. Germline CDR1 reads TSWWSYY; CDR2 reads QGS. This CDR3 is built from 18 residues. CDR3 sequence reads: CALGELTGSGYGADKLIF. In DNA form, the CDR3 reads TGTGCTCTTGGGGAACTAACGGGTTCAGGATACGGGGCCGATAAACTCATCTTT.

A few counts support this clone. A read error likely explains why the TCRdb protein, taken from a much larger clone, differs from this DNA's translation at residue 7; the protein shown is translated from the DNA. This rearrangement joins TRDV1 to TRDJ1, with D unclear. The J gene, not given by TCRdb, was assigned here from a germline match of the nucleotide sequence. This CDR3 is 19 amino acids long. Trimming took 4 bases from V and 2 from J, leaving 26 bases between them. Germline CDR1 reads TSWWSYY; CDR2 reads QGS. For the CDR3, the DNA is TGTGCTCTTGGGGGACCACGAGGGGTGCCCCGTCTTGGAACCGATAAACTCATCTTT. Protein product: CALGGPRGVPRLGTDKLIF.

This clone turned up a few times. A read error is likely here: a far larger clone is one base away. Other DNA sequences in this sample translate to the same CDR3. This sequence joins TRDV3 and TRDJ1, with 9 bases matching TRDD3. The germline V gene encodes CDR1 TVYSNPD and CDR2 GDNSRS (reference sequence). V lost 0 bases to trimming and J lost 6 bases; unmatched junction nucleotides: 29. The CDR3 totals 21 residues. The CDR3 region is CAFSASGAGGYHPLLRNKLIF. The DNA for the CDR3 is TGTGCCTTTAGTGCCTCGGGTGCAGGGGGATACCATCCTCTACTCAGGAATAAACTCATCTTT.

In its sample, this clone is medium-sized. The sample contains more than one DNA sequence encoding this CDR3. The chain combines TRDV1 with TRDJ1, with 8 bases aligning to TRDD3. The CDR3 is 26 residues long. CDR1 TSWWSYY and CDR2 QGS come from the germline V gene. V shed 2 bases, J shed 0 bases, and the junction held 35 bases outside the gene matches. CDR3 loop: CALGEAKGLLGTQTILGAVNTDKLIF. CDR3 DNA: TGTGCTCTTGGGGAAGCTAAAGGTCTCCTGGGTACACAGACGATACTGGGGGCTGTTAACACCGATAAACTCATCTTT.

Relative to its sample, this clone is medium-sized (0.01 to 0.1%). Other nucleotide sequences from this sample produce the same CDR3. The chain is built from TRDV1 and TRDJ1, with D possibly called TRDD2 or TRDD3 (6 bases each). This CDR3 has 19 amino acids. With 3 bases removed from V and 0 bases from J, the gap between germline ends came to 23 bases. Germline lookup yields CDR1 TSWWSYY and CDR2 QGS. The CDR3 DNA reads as TGTGCTCTTGGGGACGGGGATCCTACGCCATGGGGGTACACCGATAAACTCATCTTT. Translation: CALGDGDPTPWGYTDKLIF.

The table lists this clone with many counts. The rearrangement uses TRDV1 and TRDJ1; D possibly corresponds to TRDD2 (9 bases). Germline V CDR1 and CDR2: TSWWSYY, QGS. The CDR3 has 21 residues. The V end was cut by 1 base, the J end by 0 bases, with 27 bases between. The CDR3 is CALGEPAFLLYWGFNTDKLIF. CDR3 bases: TGTGCTCTTGGGGAACCTGCCTTCCTACTCTACTGGGGGTTCAACACCGATAAACTCATCTTT.

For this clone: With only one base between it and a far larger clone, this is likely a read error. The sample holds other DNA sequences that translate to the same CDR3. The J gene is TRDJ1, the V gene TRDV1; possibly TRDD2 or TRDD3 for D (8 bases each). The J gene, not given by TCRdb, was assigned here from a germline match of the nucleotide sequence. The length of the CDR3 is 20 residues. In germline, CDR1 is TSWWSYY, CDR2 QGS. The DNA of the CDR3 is TGTGCTCTTGGAGAACCACTCTTCCTACATTTGGGGATACCTTCCGATAAACTCATCTTT. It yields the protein CALGEPLFLHLGIPSDKLIF.

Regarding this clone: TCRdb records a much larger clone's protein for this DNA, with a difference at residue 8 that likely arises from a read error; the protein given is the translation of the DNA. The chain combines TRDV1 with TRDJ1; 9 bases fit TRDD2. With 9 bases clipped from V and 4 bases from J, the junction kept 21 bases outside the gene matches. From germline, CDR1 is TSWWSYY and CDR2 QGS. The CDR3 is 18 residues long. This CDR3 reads CALPSYRQDTGSYDKLIF. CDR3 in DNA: TGTGCTCTCCCTTCCTACCGACAGGATACAGGCTCATACGATAAACTCATCTTT.

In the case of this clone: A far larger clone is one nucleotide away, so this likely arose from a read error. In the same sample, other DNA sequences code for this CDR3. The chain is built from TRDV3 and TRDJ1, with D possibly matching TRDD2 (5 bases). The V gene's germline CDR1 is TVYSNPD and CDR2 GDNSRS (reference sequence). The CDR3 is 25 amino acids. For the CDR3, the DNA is TGTGCCTTTAGGGTGCCTCCTAGGACGTTTGGGCGATATAACCCACAATTTACCCACACCGATAAGCTCATCTTT. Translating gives CAFRVPPRTFGRYNPQFTHTDKLIF.

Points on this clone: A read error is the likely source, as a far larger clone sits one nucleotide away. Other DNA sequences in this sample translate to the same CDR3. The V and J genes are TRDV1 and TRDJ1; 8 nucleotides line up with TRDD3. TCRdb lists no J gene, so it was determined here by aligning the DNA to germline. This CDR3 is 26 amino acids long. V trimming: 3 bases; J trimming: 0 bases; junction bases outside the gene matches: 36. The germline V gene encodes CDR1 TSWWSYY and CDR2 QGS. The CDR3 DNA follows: TGTGCTCTTGGGGAGCCTTCACCCTTTTCTACGTTTATACTACTGGGGGCCCCGGCGTACACCGATAAACTCATCTTT. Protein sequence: CALGEPSPFSTFILLGAPAYTDKLIF.

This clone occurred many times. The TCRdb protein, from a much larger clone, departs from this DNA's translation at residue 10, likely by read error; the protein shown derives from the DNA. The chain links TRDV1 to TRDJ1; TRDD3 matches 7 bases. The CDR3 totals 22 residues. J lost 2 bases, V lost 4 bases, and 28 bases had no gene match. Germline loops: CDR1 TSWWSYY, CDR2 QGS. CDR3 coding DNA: TGTGCTCTTGGGGTGGTGGTCGATACCCTGCGGTTATACTGGGGTTATACCGATAAACTCATCTTT. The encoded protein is CALGVVVDTLRLYWGYTDKLIF.